This TCR beta chain was identified in a study of T cells in women clearing cervical HPV infection. Study overall: Cases' blood sampling followed lesion detection by median about 150 days (90 to 200). Study-wide results and caveats: Cases carried less TRBV6-7 than controls: about 0.1% versus 0.15%.

Average input was about 1.2 ug genomic DNA for immunoSEQ TCR beta CDR3 amplification. Assay used: immunoSEQ multiplex PCR; TCRdb lists only in-frame clones, some missing. The table for this sample gives 30,000 to 50,000 clones. V shed 4 bases and J shed 0 bases, with 12 bases lying between them. Looked up from germline, CDR1 is LNHDA and CDR2 is SQIVND (reference sequence). The CDR3 length is 15 residues. Notes on this clone: What it binds is unknown. The CDR3 is cut off 3 residues early in the read; its end comes from the germline J gene.

The sequence came from a woman aged 18 to 75 with a cervical HPV16 infection that either progressed to CIN3+ or cleared (not recorded which). The chain employs TRBV19 and TRBJ2-5, with a possible D match to TRBD2 (6 bases). The sequencing input was blood buffy coat. The CDR3 loop reads CASSRNAGYQETQYF. Incomplete CDR3 DNA: TGTGCCAGTAGTAGGAACGCGGGGTACCAAGAGACC.